This section outlines one T cell receptor beta chain sequence together with its context. The antigen remains undetermined. The record originates from a study of shared clonotypes between healthy human individuals. At the level of the study: Three plates each covered CD4 naive and memory; CD8 naive two, CD8 memory one.

The protocol was immunoSEQ multiplex PCR, while the TCRdb copy is restricted to in-frame clones and leaves out a portion. The profile covers about 1.1 million clones, with 60% to 85% appearing a single time and over 0.8% taken by the ten largest. Germline-derived CDR1 and CDR2 are MDHEN and SYDVKM. The CDR3 totals 13 residues. Trimming removed 8 bases at V and 6 bases at J, with 13 bases between. Whole-study findings and limits: A few donors showed sharing of 4.5% to 6% of naive CD4 clonotypes.

Specimen: memory CD4+ T cells from PBMCs. Documented subset: CD45RA-negative fraction. The sequence was obtained from a man younger than 35 in good health. Some clones in this sample may be carry-over from other donors' samples. The rearrangement joins TRBV28 to TRBJ2-2; tentative D call: TRBD2 (6 bases). CDR3 sequence: CASALGDSGELFF. Here the CDR3 DNA reads TGTGCCAGCGCCCTAGGGGACTCCGGGGAGCTGTTTTTT. Complete variable domain (other parts from reference TRBV28 and TRBJ2-2): DVKVTQSSRYLVKRTGEKVFLECVQDMDHENMFWYRQDPGLGLRLIYFSYDVKMKEKGDIPEGYSVSREKKERFSLILESASTNQTSMYLCASALGDSGELFFGEGSRLTVL.